This T cell receptor (beta chain) emerged from a study of control samples from healthy donors and cancer patients. Clones were read by immunoSEQ multiplex PCR, and TCRdb kept only the in-frame ones, dropping some. The table shows roughly 88,000 clones, with around four fifths occurring only once. This CDR3 has 14 residues. Germline assignment: CDR1 KGHSH and CDR2 LQKENI. The V gene lost 4 bases and the J gene lost 0 bases, with 7 bases spanning the gap. The chain employs TRBV18 and TRBJ1-5; D might be TRBD1 (5 bases). The sequencing sample was made of blood. This TCR came from a young man in good health. DNA for the CDR3: TGTGCCAGCTCACTGACAGTTAGCAATCAGCCCCAGCATTTT. This gives the protein CASSLTVSNQPQHF.